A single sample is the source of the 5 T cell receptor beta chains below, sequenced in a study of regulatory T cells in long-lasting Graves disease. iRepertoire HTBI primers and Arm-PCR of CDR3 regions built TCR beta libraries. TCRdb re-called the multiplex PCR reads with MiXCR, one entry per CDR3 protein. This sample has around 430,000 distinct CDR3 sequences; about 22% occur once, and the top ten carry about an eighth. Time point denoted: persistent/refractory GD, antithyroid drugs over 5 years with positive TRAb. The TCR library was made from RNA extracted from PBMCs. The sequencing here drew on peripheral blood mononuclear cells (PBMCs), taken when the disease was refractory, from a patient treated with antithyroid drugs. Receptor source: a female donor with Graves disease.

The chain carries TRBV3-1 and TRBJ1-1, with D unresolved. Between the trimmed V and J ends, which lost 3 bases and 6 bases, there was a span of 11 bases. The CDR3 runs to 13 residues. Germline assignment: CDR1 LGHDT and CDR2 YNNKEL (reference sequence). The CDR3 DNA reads TGTGCCAGCAGCCAGCTGGGAAACGCTGAAGCTTTCTTT. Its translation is CASSQLGNAEAFF.

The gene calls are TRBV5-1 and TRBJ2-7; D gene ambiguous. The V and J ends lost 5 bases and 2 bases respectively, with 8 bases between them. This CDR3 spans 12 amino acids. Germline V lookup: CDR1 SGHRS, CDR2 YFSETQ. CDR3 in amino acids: CASSDKTYEQYF. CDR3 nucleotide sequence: TGCGCCAGCAGTGACAAGACCTACGAGCAGTACTTC.

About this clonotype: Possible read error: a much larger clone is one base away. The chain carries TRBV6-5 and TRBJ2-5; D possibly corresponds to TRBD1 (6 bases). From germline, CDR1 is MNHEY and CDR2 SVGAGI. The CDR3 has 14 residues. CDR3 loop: CASSYSGHLETQCF. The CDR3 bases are TGTGCCAGCAGTTACTCGGGACATTTAGAGACCCAGTGCTTC.

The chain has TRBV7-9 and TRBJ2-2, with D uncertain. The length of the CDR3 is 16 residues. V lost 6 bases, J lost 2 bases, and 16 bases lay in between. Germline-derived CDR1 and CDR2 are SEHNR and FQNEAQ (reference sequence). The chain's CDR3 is CASSSSRRINTGELFF. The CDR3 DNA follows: TGTGCCAGCAGTTCAAGCCGTCGGATTAACACCGGGGAGCTGTTTTTT.

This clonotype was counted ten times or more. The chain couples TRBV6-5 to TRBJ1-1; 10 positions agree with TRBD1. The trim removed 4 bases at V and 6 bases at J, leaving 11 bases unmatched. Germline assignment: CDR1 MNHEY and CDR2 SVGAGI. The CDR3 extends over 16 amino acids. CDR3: CASSFSRTGGSPEAFF. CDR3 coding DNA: TGTGCCAGCAGTTTTTCGCGGACAGGGGGGTCCCCTGAAGCTTTCTTT.